The next 13 T cell receptor beta chains were all read from a single sample in a study of identical twins (dated by TCRdb to about 2016). Library creation used 5' RACE. The sequencer listed for this sample is Illumina HiSeq 2000. Using fastp at Q25 and MiXCR, TCRdb reprocessed the public reads and kept productive beta chains. Rows with a matching CDR3 protein are joined into one entry that keeps the most common DNA and genes. This sample is represented by hundreds of thousands of distinct CDR3 sequences; around 8.6% of them were singletons. The biggest ten clones account for about 0.98% of the sample. In addition, the sample was reused for a study of yellow fever vaccine responses in identical twins.

The sample consisted of PBMCs. The receptors derive from a young woman in good health.

This clonotype was observed a few times. The chain carries TRBV20-1 and TRBJ2-1; D is unresolved. There are 15 residues in the CDR3. CDR1 is DFQATT, CDR2 SNEGSKA, per germline (reference sequence). Between the trimmed V and J ends, which lost 6 bases and 4 bases, there was a span of 19 bases. The CDR3 protein is CSATPGRLGYNEQFF. The CDR3 DNA follows: TGCAGTGCCACCCCGGGTAGATTAGGGTACAATGAGCAGTTCTTC.

This clonotype was recorded a few times. The genes are TRBV25-1 and TRBJ2-5; a weak D match, TRBD2 (5 bases). Deletions cut 5 bases from V and 5 bases from J, with 12 bases between. There are 13 residues in the CDR3. The germline V gene has CDR1 MGHDK and CDR2 SYGVNS. The CDR3 region is CASSLVGAETQYF. CDR3 nucleotide sequence: TGTGCCAGCAGTTTGGTGGGAGCGGAGACCCAGTACTTC.

V gene TRBV19 combines with J gene TRBJ2-7; 7 bases align to TRBD1. The CDR3 is 15 residues long. V trimming: 7 bases; J trimming: 5 bases; junction bases outside the gene matches: 14. Germline CDR1 LNHDA, CDR2 SQIVND (reference sequence). DNA of the CDR3: TGTGCCAGTATTCCGGACAGGCAAAGGAACGACGAGCAGTACTTC. Translation: CASIPDRQRNDEQYF.

This clonotype was counted between two and nine times. The chain uses TRBV7-9 and TRBJ2-7; TRBD2 is a possible D gene (5 bases). CDR1 and CDR2 from the germline V gene are SEHNR and FQNEAQ (reference sequence). Trimming shortened V by 5 bases and J by 5 bases, and 10 bases separated the two germline ends. CDR3 length equals 12 residues. The CDR3 DNA reads TGTGCCAGCAGCACACTAGTCCACGAGCAGTACTTC. It specifies CASSTLVHEQYF.

The chain is built from TRBV6-5 and TRBJ2-5, with D uncertain. CDR1 MNHEY and CDR2 SVGAGI come from the germline V gene. Trimming took 0 bases from V and 6 from J, leaving 26 bases between them. The CDR3 runs to 19 residues. CDR3 bases: TGTGCCAGCAGTTACTCCCCCGTGATCCAGGACCGACTCGCGAAGACCCAGTACTTC. Translating gives CASSYSPVIQDRLAKTQYF.

The V gene is TRBV2, the J gene TRBJ2-1, with D tentatively TRBD2 (5 bases). V gave up 1 base and J gave up 5 bases, with 12 bases separating them. The CDR3 has 15 amino acids. CDR1 is SNHLY and CDR2 is FYNNEI in the germline V gene. CDR3 coding DNA: TGTGCCAGCAGTGAAGTGGGGTGGGAGAACAATGAGCAGTTCTTC. This gives the protein CASSEVGWENNEQFF.

The genes are TRBV6-2 or TRBV6-3 and TRBJ2-5, with TRBD1 matching 9 bases. CDR3 length: 16 amino acids. J gave up 4 bases and V 6 bases, and 12 bases lay outside the gene matches. Germline CDR1 reads MNHEY; CDR2 reads SVGEGT. The chain's CDR3 is CASRPLGQGIVETQYF. CDR3 bases: TGTGCCAGCAGACCACTCGGACAGGGGATTGTAGAGACCCAGTACTTC.

At least ten counts were recorded for this clonotype. V is TRBV5-1 and J is TRBJ2-1; D gene ambiguous. Germline CDR1 SGHRS, CDR2 YFSETQ. The V and J ends lost 0 bases and 5 bases respectively, with 12 bases between them. The CDR3 contains 15 residues. CDR3 region: CASSLDRAPNNEQFF. CDR3 nucleotides: TGCGCCAGCAGCTTGGATCGGGCTCCAAACAATGAGCAGTTCTTC.

V gene TRBV5-1 combines with J gene TRBJ2-2, with 15 bases lining up with TRBD2. From germline, CDR1 is SGHRS and CDR2 YFSETQ. V shed 1 base and J 5 bases; nucleotides not matched to a gene: 15. CDR3 length: 21 residues. The CDR3 coding sequence is TGCGCCAGCAGCTTGAAACCGGGACTAGCGGGGGGTATCACAGGGACCGGGGAGCTGTTTTTT. Amino acid sequence: CASSLKPGLAGGITGTGELFF.

This clonotype was seen a few times. The rearrangement uses TRBV9 and TRBJ2-1; either TRBD1 or TRBD2 may supply D (6 bases each). With 8 bases removed from V and 6 bases from J, the gap between germline ends came to 18 bases. The CDR3 sequence is 14 residues long. Germline V gives CDR1 SGDLS, CDR2 YYNGEE. The CDR3 DNA reads TGTGCCAGTACCGAGGGGGGATATGGCAATGAGCAGTTCTTC. Its translation is CASTEGGYGNEQFF.

This clonotype occurred many times. The genes are TRBV7-2 and TRBJ1-2; D uncertain. The V gene's germline CDR1 is SGHTA and CDR2 FQGNSA. The germline V and J ends were trimmed by 3 bases and 7 bases, with 18 bases remaining between them. The length of the CDR3 is 15 residues. In nucleotides, the CDR3 is TGTGCCAGCAGCTTCATTTTCCGTAATCGGCGTGGCTACACCTTC. Its translation is CASSFIFRNRRGYTF.

To note about this clonotype: Relative to the germline gene, one junction end is altered; a read error may explain this. The V gene is TRBV12-3 or TRBV12-4, the J gene TRBJ2-1, with D maybe TRBD2 (5 bases). This CDR3 has 14 amino acids. The CDR3 loop reads CVSTHRQEVSEQFF. The CDR3 bases are TGTGTCAGCACCCATCGCCAGGAGGTGTCTGAGCAGTTCTTC.

This clonotype turned up a few times. This chain uses TRBV29-1 with TRBJ1-1; D is ambiguous. This CDR3 is built from 13 residues. Germline-derived CDR1 and CDR2 are SQVTM and ANQGSEA. V was pared by 8 bases and J by 5 bases, with 18 bases between. As DNA, the CDR3 is TGCAGCCCCGTTGCCGCCGGCGATACTGAAGCTTTCTTT. Translating gives CSPVAAGDTEAFF.